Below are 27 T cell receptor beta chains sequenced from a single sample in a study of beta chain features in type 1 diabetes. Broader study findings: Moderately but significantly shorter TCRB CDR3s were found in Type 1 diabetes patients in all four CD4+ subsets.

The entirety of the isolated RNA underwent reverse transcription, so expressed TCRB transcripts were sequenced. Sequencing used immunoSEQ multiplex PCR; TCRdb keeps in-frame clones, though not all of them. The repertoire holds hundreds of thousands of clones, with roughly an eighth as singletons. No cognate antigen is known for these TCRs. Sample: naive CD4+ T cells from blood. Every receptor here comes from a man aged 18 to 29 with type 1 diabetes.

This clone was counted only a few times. CDR3 sequence reads: CAWSVSPLYEQYF. For the CDR3, the DNA is TGTGCCTGGAGTGTAAGCCCCCTCTACGAGCAGTACTTC. The rearrangement uses TRBV30 and TRBJ2-7; D remains ambiguous. The CDR3 length is 13 residues. CDR1 and CDR2 (germline): GTSNPN, SVGIG (reference sequence). V was clipped by 0 bases and J by 3 bases, with 9 bases between them.

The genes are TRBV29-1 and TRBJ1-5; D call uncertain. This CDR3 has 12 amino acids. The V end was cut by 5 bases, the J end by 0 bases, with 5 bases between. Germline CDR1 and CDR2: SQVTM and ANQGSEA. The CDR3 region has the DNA TGCAGCGTTAAGAATAGCAATCAGCCCCAGCATTTT. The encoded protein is CSVKNSNQPQHF.

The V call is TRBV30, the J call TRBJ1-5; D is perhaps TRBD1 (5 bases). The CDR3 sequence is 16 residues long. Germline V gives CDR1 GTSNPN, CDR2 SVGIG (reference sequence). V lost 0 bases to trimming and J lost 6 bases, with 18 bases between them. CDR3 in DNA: TGTGCCTGGAGTGTCTCAGTAGGAGGGGAGGGTCAGCCCCAGCATTTT. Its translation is CAWSVSVGGEGQPQHF.

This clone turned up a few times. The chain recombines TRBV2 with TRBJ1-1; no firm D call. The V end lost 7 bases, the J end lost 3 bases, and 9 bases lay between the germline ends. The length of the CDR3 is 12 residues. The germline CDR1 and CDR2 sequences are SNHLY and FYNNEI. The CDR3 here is CASNTGDTEAFF. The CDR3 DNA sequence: TGTGCCAGCAATACCGGGGACACTGAAGCTTTCTTT.

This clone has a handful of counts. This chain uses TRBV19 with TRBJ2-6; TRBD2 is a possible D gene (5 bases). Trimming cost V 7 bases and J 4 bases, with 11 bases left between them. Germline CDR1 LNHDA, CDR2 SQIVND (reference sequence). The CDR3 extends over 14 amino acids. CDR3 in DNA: TGTGCCAGTAAGAGGGTAGCGGGGGCCAACGTCCTGACTTTC. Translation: CASKRVAGANVLTF.

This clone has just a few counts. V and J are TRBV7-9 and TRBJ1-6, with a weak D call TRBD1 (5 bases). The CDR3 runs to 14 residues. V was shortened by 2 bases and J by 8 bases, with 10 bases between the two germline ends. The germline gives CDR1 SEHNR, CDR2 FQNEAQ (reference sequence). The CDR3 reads CASSLRGSDSPLHF. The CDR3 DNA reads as TGTGCCAGCAGCTTACGGGGCTCGGATTCACCCCTCCACTTT.

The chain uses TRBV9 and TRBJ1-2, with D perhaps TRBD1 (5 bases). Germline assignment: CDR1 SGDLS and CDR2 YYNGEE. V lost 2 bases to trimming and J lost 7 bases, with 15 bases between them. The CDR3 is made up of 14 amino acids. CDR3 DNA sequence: TGTGCCAGCAGCGTGGGCACAGGAGTGCGTGGCTACACCTTC. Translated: CASSVGTGVRGYTF.

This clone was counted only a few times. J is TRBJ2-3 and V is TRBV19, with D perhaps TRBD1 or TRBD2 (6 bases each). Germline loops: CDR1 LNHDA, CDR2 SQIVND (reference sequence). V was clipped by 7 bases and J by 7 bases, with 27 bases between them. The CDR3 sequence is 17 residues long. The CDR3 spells CASIKAGTKSGTHTQYF. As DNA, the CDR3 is TGTGCCAGTATCAAAGCCGGGACAAAGTCGGGGACTCATACGCAGTATTTT.

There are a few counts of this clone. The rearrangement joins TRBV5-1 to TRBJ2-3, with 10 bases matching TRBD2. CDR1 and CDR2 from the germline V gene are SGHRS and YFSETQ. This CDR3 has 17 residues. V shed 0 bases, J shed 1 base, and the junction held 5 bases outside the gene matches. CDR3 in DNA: TGCGCCAGCAGCTTGGTCAGCGGGGGGGCTGGCACAGATACGCAGTATTTT. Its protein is CASSLVSGGAGTDTQYF.

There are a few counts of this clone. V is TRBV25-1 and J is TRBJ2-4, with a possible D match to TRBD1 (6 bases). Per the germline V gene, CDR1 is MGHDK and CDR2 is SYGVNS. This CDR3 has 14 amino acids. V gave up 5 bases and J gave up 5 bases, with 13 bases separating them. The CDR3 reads CASSNSPGENIQYF. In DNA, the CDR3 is TGTGCCAGCAGTAACAGCCCAGGGGAAAACATTCAGTACTTC.

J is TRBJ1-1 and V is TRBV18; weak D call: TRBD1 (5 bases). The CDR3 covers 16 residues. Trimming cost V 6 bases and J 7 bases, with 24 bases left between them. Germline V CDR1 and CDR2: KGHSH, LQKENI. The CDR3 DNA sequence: TGTGCCAGCTCGTCTCCCGGCGGGGCTACTGGCCTTGAAGCTTTCTTT. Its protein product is CASSSPGGATGLEAFF.

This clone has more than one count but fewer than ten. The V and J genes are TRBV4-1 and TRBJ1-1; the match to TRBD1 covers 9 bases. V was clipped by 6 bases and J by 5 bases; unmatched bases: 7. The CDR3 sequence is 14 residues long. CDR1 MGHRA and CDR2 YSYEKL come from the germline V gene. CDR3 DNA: TGCGCCAGCAGACTTGGACAGGGGCGGACTGAAGCTTTCTTT. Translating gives CASRLGQGRTEAFF.

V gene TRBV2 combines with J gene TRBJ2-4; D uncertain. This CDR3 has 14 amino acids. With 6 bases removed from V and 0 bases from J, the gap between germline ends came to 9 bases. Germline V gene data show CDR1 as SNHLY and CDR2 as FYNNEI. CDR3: CASRVDLAKNIQYF. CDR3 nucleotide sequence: TGTGCCAGCAGAGTGGATCTAGCCAAAAACATTCAGTACTTC.

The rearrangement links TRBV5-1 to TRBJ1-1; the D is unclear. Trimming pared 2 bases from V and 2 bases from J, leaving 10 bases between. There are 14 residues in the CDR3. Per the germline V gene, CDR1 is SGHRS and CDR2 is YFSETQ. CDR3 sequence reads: CASSFDRTNTEAFF. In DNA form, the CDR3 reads TGCGCCAGCAGCTTCGACCGAACAAACACTGAAGCTTTCTTT.

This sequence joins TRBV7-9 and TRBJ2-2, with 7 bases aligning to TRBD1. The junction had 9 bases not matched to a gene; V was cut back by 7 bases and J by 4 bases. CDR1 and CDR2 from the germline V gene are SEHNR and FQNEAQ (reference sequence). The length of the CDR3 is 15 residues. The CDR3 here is CASTKGQSITGELFF. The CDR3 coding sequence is TGTGCCAGCACCAAGGGACAGTCGATCACCGGGGAGCTGTTTTTT.

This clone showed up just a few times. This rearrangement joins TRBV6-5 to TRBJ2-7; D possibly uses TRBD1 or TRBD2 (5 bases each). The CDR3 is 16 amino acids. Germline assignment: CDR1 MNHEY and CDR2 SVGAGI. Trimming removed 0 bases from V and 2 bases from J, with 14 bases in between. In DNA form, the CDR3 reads TGTGCCAGCAGTTACTCTATGGGACGACGAACCTACGAGCAGTACTTC. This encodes CASSYSMGRRTYEQYF.

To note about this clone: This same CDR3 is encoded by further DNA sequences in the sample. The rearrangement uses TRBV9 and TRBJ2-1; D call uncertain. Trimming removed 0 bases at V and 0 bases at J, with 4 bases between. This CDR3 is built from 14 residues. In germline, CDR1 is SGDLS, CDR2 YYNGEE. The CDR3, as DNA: TGTGCCAGCAGCGTAGGGGGCTCCTACAATGAGCAGTTCTTC. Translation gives CASSVGGSYNEQFF.

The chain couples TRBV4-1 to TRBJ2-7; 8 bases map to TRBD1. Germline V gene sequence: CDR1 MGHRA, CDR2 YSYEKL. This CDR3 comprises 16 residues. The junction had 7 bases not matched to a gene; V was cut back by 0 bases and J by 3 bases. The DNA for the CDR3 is TGCGCCAGCAGCCAAGATATGACAGGGGACCGCTACGAGCAGTACTTC. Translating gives CASSQDMTGDRYEQYF.

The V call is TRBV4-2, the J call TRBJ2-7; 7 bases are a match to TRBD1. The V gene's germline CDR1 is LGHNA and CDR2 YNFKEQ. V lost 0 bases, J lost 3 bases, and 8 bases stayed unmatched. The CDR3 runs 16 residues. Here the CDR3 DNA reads TGTGCCAGCAGCCAAGATAGTGGGGGACAGATCTACGAGCAGTACTTC. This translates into CASSQDSGGQIYEQYF.

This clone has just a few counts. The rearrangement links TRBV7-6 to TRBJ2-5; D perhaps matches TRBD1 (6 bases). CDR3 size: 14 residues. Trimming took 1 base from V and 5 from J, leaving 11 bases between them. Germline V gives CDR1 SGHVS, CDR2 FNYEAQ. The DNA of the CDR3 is TGTGCCAGCAGCTTAGACAGGGTGAGGGAGACCCAGTACTTC. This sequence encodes CASSLDRVRETQYF.

CDR3 coding DNA: TGTGCCAGCTCACCACCGTTTAAACTAGCGGACCTCCGCTCCTACGAGCAGTACTTC. Amino acid sequence: CASSPPFKLADLRSYEQYF. The chain recombines TRBV18 with TRBJ2-7; 8 bases are a match to TRBD2. The V segment lost 0 bases and the J segment 0 bases; nucleotides outside the gene matches: 13. CDR1 and CDR2 from the germline V gene are KGHSH and LQKENI. The CDR3 length is 19 residues.

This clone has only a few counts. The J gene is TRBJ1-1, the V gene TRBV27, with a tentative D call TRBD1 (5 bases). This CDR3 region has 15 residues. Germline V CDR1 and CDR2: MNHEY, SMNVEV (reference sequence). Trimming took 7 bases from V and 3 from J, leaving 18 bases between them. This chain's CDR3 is CASTKGYLGDTEAFF. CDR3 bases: TGTGCCAGCACTAAGGGGTATTTAGGGGACACTGAAGCTTTCTTT.

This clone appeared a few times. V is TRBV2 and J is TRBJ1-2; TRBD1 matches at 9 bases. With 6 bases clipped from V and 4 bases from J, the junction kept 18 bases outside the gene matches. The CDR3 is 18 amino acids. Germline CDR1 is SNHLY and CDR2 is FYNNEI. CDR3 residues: CASRISRTGDFRSYGYTF. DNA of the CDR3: TGTGCCAGCAGGATCTCAAGGACAGGGGATTTCAGGTCCTATGGCTACACCTTC.

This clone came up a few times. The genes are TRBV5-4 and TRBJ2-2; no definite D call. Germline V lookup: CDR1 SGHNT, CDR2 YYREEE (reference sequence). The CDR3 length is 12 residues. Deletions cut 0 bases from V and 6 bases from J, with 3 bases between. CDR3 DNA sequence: TGTGCCAGCAGCTTGGGCCCCGGGGAGCTGTTTTTT. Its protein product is CASSLGPGELFF.

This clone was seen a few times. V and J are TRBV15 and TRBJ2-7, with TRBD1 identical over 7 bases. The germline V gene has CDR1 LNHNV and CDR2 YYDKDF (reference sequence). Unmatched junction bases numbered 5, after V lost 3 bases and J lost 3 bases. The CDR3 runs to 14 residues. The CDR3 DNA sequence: TGTGCCACCAGCAGTCGGACAGGACTCTACGAGCAGTACTTC. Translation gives CATSSRTGLYEQYF.

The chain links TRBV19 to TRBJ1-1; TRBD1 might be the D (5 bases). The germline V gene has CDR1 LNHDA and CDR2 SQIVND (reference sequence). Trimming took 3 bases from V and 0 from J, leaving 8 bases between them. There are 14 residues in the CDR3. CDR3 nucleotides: TGTGCCAGTAGTATGGGACTAATGAACACTGAAGCTTTCTTT. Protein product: CASSMGLMNTEAFF. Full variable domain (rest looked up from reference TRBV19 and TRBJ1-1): DGGITQSPKYLFRKEGQNVTLSCEQNLNHDAMYWYRQDPGQGLRLIYYSQIVNDFQKGDIAEGYSVSREKKESFPLTVTSAQKNPTAFYLCASSMGLMNTEAFFGQGTRLTVV.

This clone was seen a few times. CDR3 sequence: CASSPLANYGYTF. In DNA, the CDR3 is TGTGCCAGCAGCCCGTTAGCTAACTATGGCTACACCTTC. The J gene is TRBJ1-2, the V gene TRBV28, with D unclear. The V and J ends lost 6 bases and 0 bases respectively, with 8 bases between them. Germline V gene lookup returns CDR1 MDHEN and CDR2 SYDVKM. This CDR3 has 13 amino acids.